This T cell receptor (beta chain) was captured in a study of shared clonotypes between healthy human individuals. This CDR3 contains 12 residues. Germline lookup yields CDR1 GTSNPN and CDR2 SVGIG (reference sequence). Data came from immunoSEQ multiplex PCR; TCRdb stores just in-frame clones and leaves some out. Here the sample spans roughly 410,000 clones, around 96% being singletons. Sequencing was carried out using memory CD8+ T cells sorted from blood. This sample's subset: CD45RO+ cells pooled with CCR7-negative TemRA cells. This sequence was found in a man aged 30 to 45 in good health. This chain links TRBV30 with TRBJ2-7; TRBD2 aligns across 11 bases. The CDR3 DNA reads as TGTGCGTTAGCGGGAGGGATCTACGAGCAGTACTTC. As protein: CALAGGIYEQYF.